This is a list of T cell receptor beta chains from one sample in a study of T-cell reconstitution after alpha-beta-depleted transplantation in children. One entry per CDR3 protein results from TCRdb running MiXCR on the PCR reads. The data contain over 400,000 distinct CDR3 sequences, around two fifths of them seen just once; the ten biggest clones take up under 30%. The specimen was PBMCs, collected before TCRalphabeta/CD19-depleted stem cell transplant. The receptors derive from a girl aged 2 to 9 with aplastic anemia, due to receive a stem cell transplant. The CDR3 runs from the conserved cysteine through the conserved F or W. A D gene is named only where the DNA matches it firmly. Only part of the rows carry a size: once, few, many, or a class if the clone is expanded.

CASSLGQTGAGGNTIYF	TGTGCCAGCAGCTTAGGCCAAACAGGGGCTGGCGGAAACACCATATATTTT	few	TRBD1	TRBV11-2	TRBJ1-3
CASSPWGRGANVLTF	TGTGCCAGCTCACCTTGGGGGCGTGGGGCCAACGTCCTGACTTTC	NA	NA	TRBV18	TRBJ2-6
CSATRDRGSYEQYF	TGCAGTGCTACCAGGGACAGAGGCTCCTACGAGCAGTACTTC	NA	TRBD1	TRBV20-1	TRBJ2-7
CASIYRGETQYF	TGTGCCAGCATTTACAGAGGCGAGACCCAGTACTTC	few	NA	TRBV2	TRBJ2-5
CASSQPPGLAGNTGELFF	TGTGCCAGCAGCCAACCCCCGGGACTAGCGGGAAACACCGGGGAGCTGTTTTTT	NA	TRBD2	TRBV4-2	TRBJ2-2
CASSLGAGGYNEQFF	TGTGCCAGCAGCTTAGGAGCGGGGGGGTACAATGAGCAGTTCTTC	NA	TRBD2	TRBV7-8	TRBJ2-1
CASSQGQGASGGNTIYF	TGCGCCAGCAGCCAGGGACAGGGGGCTAGCGGCGGAAACACCATATATTTT	few	TRBD1	TRBV4-1	TRBJ1-3
CASSHPGGPQETQYF	TGTGCCAGCAGCCATCCGGGTGGGCCCCAAGAGACCCAGTACTTC	few	NA	TRBV7-9	TRBJ2-5
CASSLYNYRGSTFNYGYTF	TGCGCCAGCAGCTTATACAACTACAGGGGGAGTACCTTCAACTATGGCTACACCTTC	many	TRBD1	TRBV5-1	TRBJ1-2
CSASPAPIITKNIQYF	TGCAGTGCTAGTCCGGCCCCGATAATTACCAAAAACATTCAGTACTTC	few	NA	TRBV20-1	TRBJ2-4
CSARVRDRGTSYEQYF	TGCAGTGCTAGAGTACGGGACAGGGGGACCTCCTACGAGCAGTACTTC	NA	TRBD1	TRBV20-1	TRBJ2-7
CASSFRTGENEQFF	TGCGCCAGCAGCTTCCGGACAGGGGAAAATGAGCAGTTCTTC	NA	TRBD1	TRBV5-1	TRBJ2-1
CPSSWGLAGEETQYF	TGTCCCAGCAGTTGGGGACTAGCGGGAGAAGAGACCCAGTACTTC	NA	TRBD2	TRBV12-3/TRBV12-4	TRBJ2-5
CASSWEPSGNTIYF	TGTGCCAGCAGTTGGGAACCCTCTGGAAACACCATATATTTT	NA	NA	TRBV12-3/TRBV12-4	TRBJ1-3
CAWSTGANEKLFF	TGTGCCTGGTCGACAGGGGCTAATGAAAAACTGTTTTTT	NA	TRBD1	TRBV30	TRBJ1-4
CASSPVFGGSSSGNTIYF	TGTGCCAGCAGTCCAGTATTTGGGGGCAGCTCCTCTGGAAACACCATATATTTT	few	NA	TRBV12-3/TRBV12-4	TRBJ1-3
CASSFPEDGITTYEQYF	TGTGCCAGCAGCTTCCCGGAGGACGGGATCACAACCTACGAGCAGTACTTC	many	NA	TRBV5-5	TRBJ2-7
CASSNPGGAYNEQFF	TGTGCCAGCAGTAACCCGGGGGGCGCCTACAATGAGCAGTTCTTC	NA	NA	TRBV28	TRBJ2-1
CASSSTSGLADEQYF	TGTGCCAGCAGCTCCACCTCTGGGCTAGCTGACGAGCAGTACTTC	NA	NA	TRBV7-2	TRBJ2-7
CATSTQETQYF	TGTGCCACCAGTACGCAAGAGACCCAGTACTTC	few	NA	TRBV15	TRBJ2-5
CASSPAGRGNQPQHF	TGTGCCAGCTCACCGGCAGGGCGCGGCAATCAGCCCCAGCATTTT	NA	NA	TRBV18	TRBJ1-5
CASSPPSREDTQYF	TGTGCCAGCTCACCACCTTCGAGGGAAGATACGCAGTATTTT	NA	NA	TRBV18	TRBJ2-3
CASRVVGPFDNEQFF	TGTGCCAGCAGGGTAGTGGGCCCCTTTGACAATGAGCAGTTCTTC	many	NA	TRBV12-3/TRBV12-4	TRBJ2-1
CSARPGQGSATNEKLFF	TGCAGTGCTAGACCGGGACAGGGGTCTGCAACTAATGAAAAACTGTTTTTT	many	TRBD1	TRBV20-1	TRBJ1-4
CASSSPGTPSYNEQFF	TGTGCCAGCAGTTCCCCCGGGACTCCATCCTACAATGAGCAGTTCTTC	many	NA	TRBV28	TRBJ2-1
CSAAPASYNEQFF	TGCAGCGCTGCACCGGCCAGTTACAATGAGCAGTTCTTC	NA	NA	TRBV29-1	TRBJ2-1
CASSWAGRVNNEQFF	TGTGCCAGCAGTTGGGCCGGGAGGGTGAATAATGAGCAGTTCTTC	few	TRBD2	TRBV28	TRBJ2-1
CASSFWDEQYF	TGTGCCAGCAGTTTTTGGGACGAGCAGTACTTC	NA	NA	TRBV12-3/TRBV12-4	TRBJ2-7
CASSQRLVAGRYEQYF	TGTGCCAGCAGCCAACGCTTAGTAGCGGGAAGGTACGAGCAGTACTTC	few	TRBD2	TRBV3-1	TRBJ2-7
CASSPVGVDTEAFF	TGTGCCAGCTCACCAGTGGGGGTAGACACTGAAGCTTTCTTT	NA	NA	TRBV18	TRBJ1-1
CASSGLAGTTDTQYF	TGTGCCAGCAGTGGACTAGCGGGAACCACAGATACGCAGTATTTT	few	TRBD2	TRBV6-2/TRBV6-3	TRBJ2-3
CSGTGANYEQYF	TGCAGTGGAACAGGGGCTAACTACGAGCAGTACTTC	many	TRBD1	TRBV20-1	TRBJ2-7
CASQRSETQYF	TGCGCCAGCCAGCGGTCAGAGACCCAGTACTTC	once	NA	TRBV5-1	TRBJ2-5
CASTPDGSGSRTGELFF	TGTGCCAGCACCCCCGACGGGAGCGGGAGCCGAACCGGGGAGCTGTTTTTT	NA	TRBD2	TRBV11-1	TRBJ2-2
CSAQTETSTDTQYF	TGCAGTGCCCAGACAGAAACTAGCACAGATACGCAGTATTTT	many	NA	TRBV20-1	TRBJ2-3
CASTWVGDTDTQYF	TGCGCCAGCACCTGGGTAGGGGACACAGATACGCAGTATTTT	NA	NA	TRBV5-1	TRBJ2-3
CASRSPAGANVLTF	TGTGCCAGTAGGTCCCCCGCTGGGGCCAACGTCCTGACTTTC	NA	NA	TRBV19	TRBJ2-6
CAKNSLGTPYEQYF	TGCGCCAAAAACAGTCTCGGGACCCCCTACGAGCAGTACTTC	NA	NA	TRBV23-1	TRBJ2-7
CASSPRQWSPHNEQFF	TGTGCCAGCAGTCCCCGACAGTGGTCCCCACACAATGAGCAGTTCTTC	many	NA	TRBV28	TRBJ2-1
CASTFNPNGADTQYF	TGTGCCAGCACCTTTAATCCGAATGGGGCAGATACGCAGTATTTT	NA	NA	TRBV27	TRBJ2-3
CASSLGGASGNEQFF	TGTGCCAGCAGCTTAGGTGGCGCCTCAGGAAATGAGCAGTTCTTC	NA	NA	TRBV11-3	TRBJ2-1
CASSPGRKNTEAFF	TGTGCCAGCTCACCGGGACGTAAGAACACTGAAGCTTTCTTT	many	NA	TRBV18	TRBJ1-1
CSARKGLPIHVQFF	TGCAGTGCTAGAAAGGGACTCCCCATTCACGTGCAGTTCTTC	NA	NA	TRBV20-1	TRBJ2-1
CASSQEGLGAFF	TGTGCCAGCAGCCAAGAAGGTCTCGGAGCTTTCTTT	NA	NA	TRBV14	TRBJ1-1
CASSLTDRVGGYTF	TGCGCCAGCAGCCTGACCGACAGGGTAGGTGGCTACACCTTC	NA	TRBD1	TRBV5-1	TRBJ1-2
CASSLTSGTNEQFF	TGTGCCAGTAGCCTAACTAGCGGGACGAATGAGCAGTTCTTC	few	TRBD2	TRBV19	TRBJ2-1
CASSYSGGETEAFF	TGTGCCAGCAGTTACTCCGGGGGGGAGACTGAAGCTTTCTTT	NA	NA	TRBV6-5	TRBJ1-1
CSVEGARGKNGFF	TGCAGCGTTGAAGGGGCGAGGGGAAAAAACGGGTTCTTC	NA	NA	TRBV29-1	TRBJ2-1
CSASGRSSYEQYF	TGCAGTGCTAGTGGGAGGAGCTCCTACGAGCAGTACTTC	few	NA	TRBV20-1	TRBJ2-7
CATSTGQVAEKLFF	TGTGCCACCAGCACAGGACAGGTTGCGGAAAAACTGTTTTTT	NA	TRBD1	TRBV15	TRBJ1-4
CASSLEGTSQKLFF	TGCGCCAGCAGCTTGGAAGGGACTTCGCAAAAACTGTTTTTT	NA	NA	TRBV5-1	TRBJ1-4
CACSLLGGGARSTDTQYF	TGTGCCTGCAGTTTACTAGGCGGGGGGGCCCGTAGCACAGATACGCAGTATTTT	NA	TRBD2	TRBV12-3/TRBV12-4	TRBJ2-3
CASSPAGGRWDNEQFF	TGTGCCAGCAGCCCAGCGGGCGGGAGATGGGACAATGAGCAGTTCTTC	few	TRBD2	TRBV7-2	TRBJ2-1
CASSQQLSSGGYEQYF	TGTGCCAGTAGCCAGCAACTCTCATCCGGAGGCTACGAGCAGTACTTC	few	NA	TRBV19	TRBJ2-7
CASSLDAVNTEAFF	TGTGCCAGCAGCTTAGATGCGGTGAACACTGAAGCTTTCTTT	NA	NA	TRBV11-2	TRBJ1-1